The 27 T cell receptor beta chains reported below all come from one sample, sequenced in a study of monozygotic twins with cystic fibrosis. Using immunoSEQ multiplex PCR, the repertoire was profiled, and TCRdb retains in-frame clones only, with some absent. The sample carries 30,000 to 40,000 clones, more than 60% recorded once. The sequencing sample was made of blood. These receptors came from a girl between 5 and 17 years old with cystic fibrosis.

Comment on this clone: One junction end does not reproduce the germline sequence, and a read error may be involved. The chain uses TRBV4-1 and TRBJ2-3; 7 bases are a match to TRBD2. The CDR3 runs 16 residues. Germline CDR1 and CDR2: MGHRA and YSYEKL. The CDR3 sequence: CASSQKLAMSTNTQYF. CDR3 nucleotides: TGCGCCAGCAGCCAAAAACTAGCGATGTCCACAAATACGCAGTATTTT.

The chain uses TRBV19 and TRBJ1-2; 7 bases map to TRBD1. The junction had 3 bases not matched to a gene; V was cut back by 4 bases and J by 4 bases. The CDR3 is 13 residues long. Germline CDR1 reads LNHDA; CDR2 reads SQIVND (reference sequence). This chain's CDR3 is CASSSRGFYGYTF. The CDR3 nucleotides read TGTGCCAGTAGTAGCAGGGGGTTCTATGGCTACACCTTC.

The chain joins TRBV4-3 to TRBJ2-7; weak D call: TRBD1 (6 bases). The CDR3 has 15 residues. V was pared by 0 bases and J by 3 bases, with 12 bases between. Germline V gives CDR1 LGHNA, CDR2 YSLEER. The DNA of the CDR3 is TGCGCCAGCAGCCAAGACCAAAAGGGGGACTACGAGCAGTACTTC. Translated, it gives CASSQDQKGDYEQYF.

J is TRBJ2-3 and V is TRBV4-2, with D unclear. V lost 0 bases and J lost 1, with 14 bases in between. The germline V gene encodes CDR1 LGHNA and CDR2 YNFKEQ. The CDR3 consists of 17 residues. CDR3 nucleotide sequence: TGTGCCAGCAGCCAAGATAGTTCCCCTCCGGGCACAGATACGCAGTATTTT. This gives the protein CASSQDSSPPGTDTQYF.

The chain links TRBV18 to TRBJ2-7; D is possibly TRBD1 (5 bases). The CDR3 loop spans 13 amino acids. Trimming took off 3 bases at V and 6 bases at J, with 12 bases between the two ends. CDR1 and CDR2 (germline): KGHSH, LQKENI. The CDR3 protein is CASSPLGRGEQYV. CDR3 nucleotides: TGTGCCAGCTCACCCCTGGGAAGGGGCGAGCAGTACGTC.

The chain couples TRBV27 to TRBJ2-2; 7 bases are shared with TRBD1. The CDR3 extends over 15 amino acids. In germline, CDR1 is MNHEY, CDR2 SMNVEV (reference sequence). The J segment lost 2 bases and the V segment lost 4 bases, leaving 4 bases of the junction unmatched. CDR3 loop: CASSSWDRNTGELFF. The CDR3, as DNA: TGTGCCAGCAGTTCCTGGGACAGAAACACCGGGGAGCTGTTTTTT.

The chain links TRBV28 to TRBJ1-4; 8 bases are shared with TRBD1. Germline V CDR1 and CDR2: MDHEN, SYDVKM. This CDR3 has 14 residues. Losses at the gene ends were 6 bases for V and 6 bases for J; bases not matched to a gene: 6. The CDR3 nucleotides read TGTGCCAGCAGCTCGCAGGGGGCAGATGAAAAACTGTTTTTT. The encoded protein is CASSSQGADEKLFF.

The CDR3 DNA reads TGTGCCAGCAGCCCATCCCGAGTCGGGCTGGGAGGGAAACAGCCCCAGCATTTT. Protein product: CASSPSRVGLGGKQPQHF. This chain joins TRBV7-8 and TRBJ1-5; D gene uncertain. The CDR3 length is 18 residues. With 5 bases removed from V and 7 bases from J, the gap between germline ends came to 27 bases. Looked up from germline, CDR1 is SGHVS and CDR2 is FQNEAQ.

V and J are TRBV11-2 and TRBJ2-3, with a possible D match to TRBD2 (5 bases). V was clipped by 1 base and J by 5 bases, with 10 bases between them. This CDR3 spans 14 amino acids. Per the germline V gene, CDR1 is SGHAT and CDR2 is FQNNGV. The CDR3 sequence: CASSLVVGEDTQYF. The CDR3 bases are TGTGCCAGCAGCTTAGTTGTGGGAGAAGATACGCAGTATTTT.

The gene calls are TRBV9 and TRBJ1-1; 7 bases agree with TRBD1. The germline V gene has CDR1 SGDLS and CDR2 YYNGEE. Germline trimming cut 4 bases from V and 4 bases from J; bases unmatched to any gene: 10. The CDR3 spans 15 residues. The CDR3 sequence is CASSREQGSLTEAFF. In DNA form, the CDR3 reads TGTGCCAGCAGCAGAGAACAGGGGAGCCTCACTGAAGCTTTCTTT.

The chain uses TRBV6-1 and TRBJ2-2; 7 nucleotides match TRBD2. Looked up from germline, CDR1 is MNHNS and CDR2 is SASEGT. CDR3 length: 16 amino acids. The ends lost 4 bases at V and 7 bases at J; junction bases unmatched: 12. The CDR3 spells CASSAFSGTSGGELFF. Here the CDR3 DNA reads TGTGCCAGCAGTGCTTTCAGCGGGACGTCGGGCGGGGAGCTGTTTTTT.

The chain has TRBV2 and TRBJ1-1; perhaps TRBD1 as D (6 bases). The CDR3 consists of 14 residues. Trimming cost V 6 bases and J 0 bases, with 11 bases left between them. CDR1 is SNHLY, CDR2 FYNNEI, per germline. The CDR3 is CASRNREMNTEAFF. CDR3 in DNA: TGTGCCAGCAGGAACAGGGAAATGAACACTGAAGCTTTCTTT.

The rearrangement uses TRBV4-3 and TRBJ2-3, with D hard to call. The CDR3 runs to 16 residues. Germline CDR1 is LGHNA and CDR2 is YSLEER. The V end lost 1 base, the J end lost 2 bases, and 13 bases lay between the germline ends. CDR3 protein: CASSQVVGVVTDTQYF. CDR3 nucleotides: TGCGCCAGCAGCCAAGTGGTAGGTGTGGTCACAGATACGCAGTATTTT.

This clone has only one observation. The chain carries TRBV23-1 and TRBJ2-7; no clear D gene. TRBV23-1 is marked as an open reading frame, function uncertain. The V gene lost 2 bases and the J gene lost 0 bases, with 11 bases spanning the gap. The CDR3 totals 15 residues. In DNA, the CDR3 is TGCGCCAGCAGTCAAGTGGTAGGTGGCTCCTACGAGCAGTACGTC. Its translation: CASSQVVGGSYEQYV.

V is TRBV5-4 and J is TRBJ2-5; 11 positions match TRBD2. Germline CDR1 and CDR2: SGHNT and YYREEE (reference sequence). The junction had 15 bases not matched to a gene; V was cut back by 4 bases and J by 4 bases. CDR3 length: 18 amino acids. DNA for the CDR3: TGTGCCAGCAGCACCCCACAGGAACTAGCGGGAGTGTCAGAGACCCAGTACTTC. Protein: CASSTPQELAGVSETQYF.

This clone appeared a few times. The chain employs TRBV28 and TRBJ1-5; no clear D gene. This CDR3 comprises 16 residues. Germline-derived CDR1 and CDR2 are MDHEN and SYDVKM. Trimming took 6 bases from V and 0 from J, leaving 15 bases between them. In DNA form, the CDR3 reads TGTGCCAGCAGCCTCCAGACCCCTTATAGCAATCAGCCCCAGCATTTT. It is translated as CASSLQTPYSNQPQHF.

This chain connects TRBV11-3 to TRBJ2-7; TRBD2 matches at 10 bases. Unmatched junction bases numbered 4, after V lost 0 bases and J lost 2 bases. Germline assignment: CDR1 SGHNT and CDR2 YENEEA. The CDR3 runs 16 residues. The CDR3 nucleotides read TGTGCCAGCAGCTTAGATTTGACTAGCGGGCCCTACGAGCAGTACGTC. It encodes CASSLDLTSGPYEQYV.

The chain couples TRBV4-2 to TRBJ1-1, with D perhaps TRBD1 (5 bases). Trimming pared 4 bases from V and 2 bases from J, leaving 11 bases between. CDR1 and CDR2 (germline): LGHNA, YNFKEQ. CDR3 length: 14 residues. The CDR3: CASSLAGSNTEAFF. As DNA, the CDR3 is TGTGCCAGCAGCCTAGCAGGGTCCAACACTGAAGCTTTCTTT.

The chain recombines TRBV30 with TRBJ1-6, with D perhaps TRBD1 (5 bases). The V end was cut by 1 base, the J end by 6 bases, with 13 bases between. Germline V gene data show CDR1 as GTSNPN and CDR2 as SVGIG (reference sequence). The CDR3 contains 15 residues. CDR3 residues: CAWSGGRGTNSPLHF. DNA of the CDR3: TGTGCCTGGAGTGGTGGGAGGGGAACTAATTCACCCCTCCACTTT.

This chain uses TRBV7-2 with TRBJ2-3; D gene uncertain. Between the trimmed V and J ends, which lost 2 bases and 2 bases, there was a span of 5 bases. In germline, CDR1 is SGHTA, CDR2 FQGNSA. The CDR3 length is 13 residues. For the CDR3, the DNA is TGTGCCAGCAGCTTACGACCCACAGATACGCAGTATTTT. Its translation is CASSLRPTDTQYF.

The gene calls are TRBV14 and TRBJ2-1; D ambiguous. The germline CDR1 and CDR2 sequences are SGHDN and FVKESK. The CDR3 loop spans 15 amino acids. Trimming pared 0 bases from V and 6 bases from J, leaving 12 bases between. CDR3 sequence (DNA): TGTGCCAGCAGCCAAGATTTATTCCTCCGCAATGAGCAGTTCTTC. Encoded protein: CASSQDLFLRNEQFF.

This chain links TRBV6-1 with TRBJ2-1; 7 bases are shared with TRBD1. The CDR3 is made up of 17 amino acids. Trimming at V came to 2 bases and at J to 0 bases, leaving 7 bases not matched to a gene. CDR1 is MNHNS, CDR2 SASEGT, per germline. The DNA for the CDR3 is TGTGCCAGCAGTGAATTTCAGGGGGTTAGCTCCTACAATGAGCAGTTCTTC. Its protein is CASSEFQGVSSYNEQFF.

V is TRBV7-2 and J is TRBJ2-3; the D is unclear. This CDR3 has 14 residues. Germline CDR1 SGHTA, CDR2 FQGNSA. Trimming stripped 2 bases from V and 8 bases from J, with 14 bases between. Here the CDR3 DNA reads TGTGCCAGCAGCTTAATGACGGCCTGGGGTACGCAGTATTTT. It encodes CASSLMTAWGTQYF. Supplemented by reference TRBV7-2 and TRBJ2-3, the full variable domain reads GAGVSQSPSNKVTEKGKDVELRCDPISGHTALYWYRQSLGQGLEFLIYFQGNSAPDKSGLPSDRFSAERTGGSVSTLTIQRTQQEDSAVYLCASSLMTAWGTQYFGPGTRLTVL.

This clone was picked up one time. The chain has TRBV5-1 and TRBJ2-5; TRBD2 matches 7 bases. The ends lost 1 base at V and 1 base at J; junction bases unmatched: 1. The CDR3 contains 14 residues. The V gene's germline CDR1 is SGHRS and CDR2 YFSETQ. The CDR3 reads CASSLLAVQETQYF. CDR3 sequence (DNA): TGCGCCAGCAGCTTGCTAGCGGTCCAAGAGACCCAGTACTTC.

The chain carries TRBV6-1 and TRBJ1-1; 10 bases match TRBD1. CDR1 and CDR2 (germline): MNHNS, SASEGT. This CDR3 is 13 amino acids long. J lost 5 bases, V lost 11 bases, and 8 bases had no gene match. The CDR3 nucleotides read TGTGCCGGAGAGGACAGGGGGTCAACTGAAGCTTTCTTT. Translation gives CAGEDRGSTEAFF.

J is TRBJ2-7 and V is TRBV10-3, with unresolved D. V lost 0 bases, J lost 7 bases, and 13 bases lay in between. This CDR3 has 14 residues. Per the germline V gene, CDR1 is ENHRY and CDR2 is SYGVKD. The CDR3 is CAISESGLRGEQYF. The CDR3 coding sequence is TGTGCCATCAGTGAGTCGGGGTTACGAGGAGAGCAGTACTTC.

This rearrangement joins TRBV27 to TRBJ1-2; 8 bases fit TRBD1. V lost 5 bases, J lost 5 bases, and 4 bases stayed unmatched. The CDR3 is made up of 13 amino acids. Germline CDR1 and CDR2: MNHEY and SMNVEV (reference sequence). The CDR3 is CASSGQGVYGYTF. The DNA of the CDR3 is TGTGCCAGCAGTGGACAGGGTGTATATGGCTACACCTTC.